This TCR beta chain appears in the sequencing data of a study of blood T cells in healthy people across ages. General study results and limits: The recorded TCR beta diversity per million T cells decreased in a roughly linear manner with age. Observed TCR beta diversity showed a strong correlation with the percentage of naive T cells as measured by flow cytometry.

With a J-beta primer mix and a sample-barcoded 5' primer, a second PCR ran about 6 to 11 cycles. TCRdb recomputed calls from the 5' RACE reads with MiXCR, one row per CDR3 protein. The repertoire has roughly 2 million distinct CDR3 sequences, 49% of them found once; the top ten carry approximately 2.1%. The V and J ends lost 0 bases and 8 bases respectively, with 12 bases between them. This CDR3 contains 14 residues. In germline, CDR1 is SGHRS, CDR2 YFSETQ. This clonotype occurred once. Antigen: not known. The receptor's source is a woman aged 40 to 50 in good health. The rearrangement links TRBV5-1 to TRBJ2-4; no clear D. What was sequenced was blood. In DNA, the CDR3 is TGCGCCAGCAGCTTGGGATCAGGTGACGACATTCAGTACTTC. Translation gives CASSLGSGDDIQYF.